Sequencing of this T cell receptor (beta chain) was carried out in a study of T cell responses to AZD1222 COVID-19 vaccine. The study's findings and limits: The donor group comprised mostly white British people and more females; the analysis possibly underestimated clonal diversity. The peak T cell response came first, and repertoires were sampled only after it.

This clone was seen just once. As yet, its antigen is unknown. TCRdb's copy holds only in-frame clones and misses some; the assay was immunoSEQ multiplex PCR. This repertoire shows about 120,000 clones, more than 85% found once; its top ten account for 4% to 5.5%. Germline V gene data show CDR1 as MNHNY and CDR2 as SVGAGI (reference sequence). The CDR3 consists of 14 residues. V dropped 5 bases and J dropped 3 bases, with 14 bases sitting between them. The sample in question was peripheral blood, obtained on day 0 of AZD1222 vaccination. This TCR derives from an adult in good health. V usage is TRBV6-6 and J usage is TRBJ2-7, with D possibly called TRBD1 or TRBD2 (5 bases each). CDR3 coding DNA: TGTGCCAGCAGTAGCCGGGACCTAAGCTACGAGCAGTACTTC. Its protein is CASSSRDLSYEQYF.